The 32 T cell receptor beta chains listed next were all sequenced from one sample in a study of shared clonotypes between healthy human individuals. Libraries were prepared by immunoSEQ multiplex PCR; TCRdb keeps only in-frame clonotypes and omits some of them. Among approximately 2.5 million clones listed, approximately 94% were seen once. Sample: naive CD4+ T cells sorted from blood. Subset: CD45RA+ positively selected. Receptor source: a man between 18 and 35 years old in good health.

In its sample, this clone was seen a few times. The gene calls are TRBV10-3 and TRBJ2-7; D ambiguous. V lost 4 bases and J 2 bases, leaving 9 bases between the germline ends. Germline CDR1 is ENHRY and CDR2 is SYGVKD. The CDR3 runs 13 residues. DNA for the CDR3: TGTGCCATCAGTGGAGTCGACACCTACGAGCAGTACTTC. Amino acid sequence: CAISGVDTYEQYF.

On this clone itself: The same CDR3 also results from other DNA sequences found in this sample. The chain uses TRBV5-4 and TRBJ1-4, with 8 bases identical to TRBD1. Losses at the gene ends were 4 bases for V and 0 bases for J; bases not matched to a gene: 5. The CDR3 is made up of 16 amino acids. Germline V CDR1 and CDR2: SGHNT, YYREEE (reference sequence). Here the CDR3 DNA reads TGTGCCAGCAGCCCTGGACAGGGAGCAACTAATGAAAAACTGTTTTTT. Amino acids: CASSPGQGATNEKLFF.

The CDR3 coding sequence is TGTGCCAGCAGCTTATGGGGGGGACAGGGCGAGCAGTTCTTC. Its translation: CASSLWGGQGEQFF. V usage is TRBV7-2 and J usage is TRBJ2-1; 9 positions agree with TRBD1. Germline CDR1 is SGHTA and CDR2 is FQGNSA. V was pared by 2 bases and J by 10 bases, with 6 bases of the junction left unmatched. CDR3 length: 14 residues.

The chain combines TRBV19 with TRBJ1-2, with 7 bases that match TRBD1. Germline CDR1 LNHDA, CDR2 SQIVND (reference sequence). The CDR3 runs 17 residues. After removal of 8 bases from V and 3 bases from J, the junction contained 18 bases not matched to a gene. DNA of the CDR3: TGTGCCAGTGTATCGGCCGACAGGGAAGGTGTCTACTATGGCTACACCTTC. This translates into CASVSADREGVYYGYTF.

The CDR3 spells CASSNGTDTQYF. The CDR3 DNA is TGTGCCAGCAGCAATGGCACAGATACGCAGTATTTT. The J gene is TRBJ2-3, the V gene TRBV21-1. TRBV21-1 has pseudogene status. This CDR3 has 12 amino acids.

This chain joins TRBV28 and TRBJ2-7, with 7 bases fitting TRBD2. Losses at the gene ends were 2 bases for V and 0 bases for J; bases not matched to a gene: 4. Germline V gene lookup returns CDR1 MDHEN and CDR2 SYDVKM. This CDR3 comprises 15 residues. CDR3 coding DNA: TGTGCCAGCAGTTTACTGGGGGGGGGCTCCTACGAGCAGTACTTC. Amino acids: CASSLLGGGSYEQYF.

The chain carries TRBV5-1 and TRBJ2-1; D might be TRBD2 (6 bases). The CDR3 covers 15 residues. Germline V gene lookup returns CDR1 SGHRS and CDR2 YFSETQ. V dropped 0 bases and J dropped 4 bases, with 11 bases sitting between them. The CDR3 spells CASSLDAGTYNEQFF. The CDR3 DNA reads as TGCGCCAGCAGCTTGGACGCGGGGACTTACAATGAGCAGTTCTTC. The full variable domain, with the rest looked up from reference TRBV5-1 and TRBJ2-1, is KAGVTQTPRYLIKTRGQQVTLSCSPISGHRSVSWYQQTPGQGLQFLFEYFSETQRNKGNFPGRFSGRQFSNSRSEMNVSTLELGDSALYLCASSLDAGTYNEQFFGPGTRLTVL.

This sequence joins TRBV5-1 and TRBJ2-3; tentative D call: TRBD1 (6 bases). There are 16 residues in the CDR3. Trimming cost V 0 bases and J 4 bases, with 15 bases left between them. Germline values: CDR1 SGHRS, CDR2 YFSETQ. Here the CDR3 reads CASSLGGRGDADTQYF. The CDR3 coding sequence is TGCGCCAGCAGCTTGGGGGGCAGGGGTGATGCAGATACGCAGTATTTT.

The chain links TRBV5-4 to TRBJ1-4; D not resolved. CDR1 and CDR2 from the germline V gene are SGHNT and YYREEE (reference sequence). The CDR3 consists of 13 residues. Trimming left V 4 bases short and J 5 bases short, with 9 bases between. CDR3 region: CASSSALNEKLFF. As DNA, the CDR3 is TGTGCCAGCAGCAGCGCGCTGAATGAAAAACTGTTTTTT.

This chain links TRBV5-1 with TRBJ1-2, with a possible D match to TRBD1 (5 bases). The CDR3 runs to 13 residues. V was shortened by 4 bases and J by 5 bases, with 12 bases between the two germline ends. Per the germline V gene, CDR1 is SGHRS and CDR2 is YFSETQ. The CDR3 DNA follows: TGCGCCAGCAGCGCGGGACGAAAGTATGGCTACACCTTC. Its protein is CASSAGRKYGYTF.

The V call is TRBV28, the J call TRBJ1-3; D is ambiguous. CDR1 and CDR2 (germline): MDHEN, SYDVKM. The CDR3 loop spans 16 amino acids. V shed 7 bases and J shed 0 bases, with 16 bases lying between them. DNA for the CDR3: TGTGCCAGCACCCAGTCCCGGGCCCTCTCTGGAAACACCATATATTTT. Translated, it gives CASTQSRALSGNTIYF. The full variable domain, its missing parts supplied by reference TRBV28 and TRBJ1-3, is DVKVTQSSRYLVKRTGEKVFLECVQDMDHENMFWYRQDPGLGLRLIYFSYDVKMKEKGDIPEGYSVSREKKERFSLILESASTNQTSMYLCASTQSRALSGNTIYFGEGSWLTVV.

This clone has only a few counts. This chain links TRBV7-9 with TRBJ1-1; possible D gene TRBD1, 6 bases. CDR1 and CDR2 (germline): SEHNR, FQNEAQ (reference sequence). The CDR3 has 15 residues. V was clipped by 5 bases and J by 1 base, with 14 bases between them. CDR3 nucleotides: TGTGCCAGCAGCCTGGGGGGCGCCTGGAACACTGAAGCTTTCTTT. Its translation: CASSLGGAWNTEAFF.

The rearrangement links TRBV19 to TRBJ1-4; a weak D match, TRBD1 (6 bases). This CDR3 comprises 14 residues. Germline-derived CDR1 and CDR2 are LNHDA and SQIVND (reference sequence). V was pared by 6 bases and J by 1 base, with 9 bases between. DNA of the CDR3: TGTGCCAGTAGGGCCAGGGGAACTAATGAAAAACTGTTTTTT. Encoded protein: CASRARGTNEKLFF.

The V call is TRBV6-5, the J call TRBJ1-1, with 8 nucleotides matching TRBD1. Per the germline V gene, CDR1 is MNHEY and CDR2 is SVGAGI. The CDR3 is 15 residues long. V dropped 0 bases and J dropped 6; count of bases not matched to a gene: 6. The CDR3 nucleotides read TGTGCCAGCAGTTACTCGCCAGGGGGCGCATCTGAAGCTTTCTTT. Its translation: CASSYSPGGASEAFF.

Points on this clone: This sample also contains other DNA sequences that code for the same CDR3. J is TRBJ1-3 and V is TRBV6-6, with D perhaps matching TRBD1 (5 bases). CDR1 and CDR2 from the germline V gene are MNHNY and SVGAGI (reference sequence). The V end lost 6 bases, the J end lost 0 bases, and 12 bases lay between the germline ends. The CDR3 totals 15 residues. Written as DNA, the CDR3 is TGTGCCAGCAGCCCCGGGGGGAGCTCTGGAAACACCATATATTTT. This sequence encodes CASSPGGSSGNTIYF.

The chain joins TRBV7-8 to TRBJ2-3; perhaps D is TRBD1 or TRBD2 (5 bases each). There are 17 residues in the CDR3. Between the trimmed V and J ends, which lost 5 bases and 2 bases, there was a span of 20 bases. Germline assignment: CDR1 SGHVS and CDR2 FQNEAQ. CDR3 in amino acids: CASSPKLVGESTDTQYF. CDR3 sequence (DNA): TGTGCCAGCAGCCCGAAGTTGGTGGGGGAATCCACAGATACGCAGTATTTT.

The rearrangement links TRBV7-9 to TRBJ2-3, with D uncertain. The CDR3 sequence is 11 residues long. V was cut by 5 bases and J by 5 bases, with 5 bases left in between. Germline-derived CDR1 and CDR2 are SEHNR and FQNEAQ (reference sequence). CDR3 sequence reads: CASSNGDTQYF. As DNA, the CDR3 is TGTGCCAGCAGCAACGGAGATACGCAGTATTTT.

V is TRBV9 and J is TRBJ1-4, with D unresolved. Germline values: CDR1 SGDLS, CDR2 YYNGEE. Trimming cost V 0 bases and J 13 bases, with 16 bases left between them. This CDR3 has 14 amino acids. Here the CDR3 reads CASSVDSEPTRLFF. Here the CDR3 DNA reads TGTGCCAGCAGCGTAGACTCTGAACCGACAAGACTGTTTTTT.

The V call is TRBV27, the J call TRBJ2-7, with 9 positions matching TRBD2. V lost 3 bases, J lost 2 bases, and 8 bases stayed unmatched. This CDR3 spans 16 amino acids. Looked up from germline, CDR1 is MNHEY and CDR2 is SMNVEV (reference sequence). CDR3 sequence (DNA): TGTGCCAGCAGTTTTTCACTTCTAGCGGGACCCTACGAGCAGTACTTC. Translated: CASSFSLLAGPYEQYF.

This rearrangement joins TRBV27 to TRBJ2-7; TRBD1 agrees at 10 bases. The CDR3 has 19 amino acids. Unmatched junction bases numbered 18, after V lost 5 bases and J lost 2 bases. The germline CDR1 and CDR2 sequences are MNHEY and SMNVEV (reference sequence). CDR3 sequence: CASSPLIFPGTGDPYEQYF. The CDR3 DNA reads as TGTGCCAGCAGTCCGCTAATCTTCCCCGGGACAGGGGACCCCTACGAGCAGTACTTC.

The V gene is TRBV14, the J gene TRBJ1-6; 8 bases map to TRBD1. J was trimmed by 7 bases and V by 4 bases; bases with no gene match: 3. Germline V CDR1 and CDR2: SGHDN, FVKESK. The CDR3 is 14 amino acids. CDR3 bases: TGTGCCAGCAGCCCTAGACAGGGGAATTCACCCCTCCACTTT. Amino acid sequence: CASSPRQGNSPLHF.

This chain connects TRBV25-1 to TRBJ1-1; D remains unclear. V was clipped by 3 bases and J by 3 bases, with 2 bases between them. The V gene's germline CDR1 is MGHDK and CDR2 SYGVNS. CDR3 size: 11 residues. The CDR3 region is CASSEHTEAFF. The CDR3 DNA follows: TGTGCCAGCAGTGAGCACACTGAAGCTTTCTTT. The full variable domain, its missing parts supplied by reference TRBV25-1 and TRBJ1-1, is EADIYQTPRYLVIGTGKKITLECSQTMGHDKMYWYQQDPGMELHLIHYSYGVNSTEKGDLSSESTVSRIRTEHFPLTLESARPSHTSQYLCASSEHTEAFFGQGTRLTVV.

This chain uses TRBV19 with TRBJ1-5, with D perhaps TRBD1 (5 bases). The CDR3 loop spans 14 amino acids. CDR1 is LNHDA and CDR2 is SQIVND in the germline V gene (reference sequence). Trimming removed 5 bases from V and 5 bases from J, with 13 bases in between. In DNA form, the CDR3 reads TGTGCCAGTAGTGCCGGCAGGGTCGATCAGCCCCAGCATTTT. This translates into CASSAGRVDQPQHF.

V usage is TRBV2 and J usage is TRBJ2-6; D is possibly TRBD1 (6 bases). The CDR3 has 15 residues. With 4 bases removed from V and 2 bases from J, the gap between germline ends came to 9 bases. Germline V gene lookup returns CDR1 SNHLY and CDR2 FYNNEI. This CDR3 is CASSGDIAGANVLTF. In DNA, the CDR3 is TGTGCCAGCAGTGGGGACATAGCTGGGGCCAACGTCCTGACTTTC.

Written as DNA, the CDR3 is TGTGCCAGCAGCCTGGGACAGCCGAACACCGGGGAGCTGTTTTTT. Translating it yields CASSLGQPNTGELFF. V usage is TRBV7-2 and J usage is TRBJ2-2; 7 nucleotides line up with TRBD1. CDR1 and CDR2 from the germline V gene are SGHTA and FQGNSA. V was pared by 5 bases and J by 0 bases, with 3 bases of the junction left unmatched. This CDR3 spans 15 amino acids.

CDR3 DNA sequence: TGTGCCAGCAGCTGGGGGGGCTCCTACGAGCAGTACTTC. Translated: CASSWGGSYEQYF. This rearrangement joins TRBV11-2 to TRBJ2-7, with 7 positions matching TRBD2. Looked up from germline, CDR1 is SGHAT and CDR2 is FQNNGV. With V trimmed by 4 bases and J by 0 bases, 0 bases remained unmatched. The CDR3 is made up of 13 amino acids.

Only one count was recorded for this clone. The rearrangement joins TRBV30 to TRBJ2-5; 10 nucleotides line up with TRBD2. Germline trimming cut 0 bases from V and 5 bases from J; bases unmatched to any gene: 24. CDR3 length equals 21 residues. The germline CDR1 and CDR2 sequences are GTSNPN and SVGIG (reference sequence). The CDR3 here is CAWSVKGVWASGGTQPETQYF. In nucleotides, the CDR3 is TGTGCCTGGAGTGTTAAGGGTGTTTGGGCTAGCGGGGGAACCCAACCGGAGACCCAGTACTTC.

V and J are TRBV7-2 and TRBJ2-2; D gene uncertain. This CDR3 is 14 amino acids long. Germline V gives CDR1 SGHTA, CDR2 FQGNSA. Trimming removed 5 bases at V and 2 bases at J, with 9 bases between. The CDR3 loop is CASSTVANTGELFF. The CDR3 bases are TGTGCCAGCAGCACAGTGGCCAACACCGGGGAGCTGTTTTTT.

This clone was seen only once. The chain joins TRBV7-9 to TRBJ2-5, with D possibly called TRBD1 or TRBD2 (6 bases each). V shed 2 bases and J shed 4 bases, with 20 bases lying between them. The CDR3 has 17 amino acids. Germline V lookup: CDR1 SEHNR, CDR2 FQNEAQ (reference sequence). CDR3 amino acids: CASSLTGAGPIPETQYF. For the CDR3, the DNA is TGTGCCAGCAGCTTAACGGGGGCGGGACCTATCCCAGAGACCCAGTACTTC.

The chain uses TRBV5-1 and TRBJ1-1; D gene uncertain. Germline V CDR1 and CDR2: SGHRS, YFSETQ. V shed 2 bases and J shed 4 bases, with 12 bases lying between them. The CDR3 covers 14 residues. CDR3 amino acids: CASSFNRRTTEAFF. The DNA for the CDR3 is TGCGCCAGCAGCTTCAACCGACGGACCACTGAAGCTTTCTTT.

With regard to this clone: The junction does not match germline at one end; this may be a read error. The chain recombines TRBV18 with TRBJ2-7; maybe TRBD2 (6 bases). Germline values: CDR1 KGHSH, CDR2 LQKENI. The CDR3 has 14 residues. CDR3 DNA sequence: TGTGCCAGCACACCGGTGGGAGCTAGCGACGAGCAGTACTTC. Protein: CASTPVGASDEQYF.

This chain links TRBV4-1 with TRBJ2-5; 9 bases agree with TRBD1. This CDR3 region has 16 residues. V trimming: 5 bases; J trimming: 0 bases; junction bases outside the gene matches: 7. Germline-derived CDR1 and CDR2 are MGHRA and YSYEKL. CDR3: CASSYPGQGYQETQYF. The CDR3 nucleotides are TGCGCCAGCAGCTATCCGGGACAGGGTTACCAAGAGACCCAGTACTTC.